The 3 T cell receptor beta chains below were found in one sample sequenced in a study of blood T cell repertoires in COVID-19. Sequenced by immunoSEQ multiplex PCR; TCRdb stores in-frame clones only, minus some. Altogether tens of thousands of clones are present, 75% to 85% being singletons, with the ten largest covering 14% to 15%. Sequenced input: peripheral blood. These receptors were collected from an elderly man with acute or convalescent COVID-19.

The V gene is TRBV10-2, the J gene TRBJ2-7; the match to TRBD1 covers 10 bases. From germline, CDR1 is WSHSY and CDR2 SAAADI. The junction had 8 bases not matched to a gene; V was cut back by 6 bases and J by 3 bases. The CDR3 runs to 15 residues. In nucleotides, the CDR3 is TGCGCCAGCAGCGGACAGGGGGTTGGAGACTACGAGCAGTACTTC. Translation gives CASSGQGVGDYEQYF.

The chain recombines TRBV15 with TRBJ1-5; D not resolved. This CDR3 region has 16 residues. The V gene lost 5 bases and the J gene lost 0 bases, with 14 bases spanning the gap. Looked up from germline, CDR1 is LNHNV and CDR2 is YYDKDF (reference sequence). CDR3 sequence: CATSALTRDSNQPQHF. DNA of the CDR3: TGTGCCACCAGCGCCTTAACGAGGGATAGCAATCAGCCCCAGCATTTT.

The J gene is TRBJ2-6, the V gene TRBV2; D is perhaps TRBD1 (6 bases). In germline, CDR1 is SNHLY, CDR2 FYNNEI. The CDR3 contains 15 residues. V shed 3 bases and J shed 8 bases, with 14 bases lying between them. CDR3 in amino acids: CASSEDSLNTNVLTF. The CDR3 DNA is TGTGCCAGCAGTGAGGACAGTCTCAATACCAACGTCCTGACTTTC.